This T cell receptor (beta chain) originates from a study of CD8+ T cells in alopecia areata. Study information: Patients received oral tofacitinib, 5 to 10 mg twice daily, for moderate-to-severe alopecia areata. Study-wide points: Normal scalp showed lower clonality than lesional scalp, especially alopecia totalis/universalis.

Deletions cut 4 bases from V and 3 bases from J, with 16 bases between. The CDR3 has 14 amino acids. Germline loops: CDR1 SQVTM, CDR2 ANQGSEA. In regard to this clone: Its target is not known.

Stated treatment: oral pan-JAK inhibitor, 5-10 mg twice daily. Once RNA had been extracted, it was reverse transcribed into cDNA to act as the sequencing template. The repertoire was sequenced with immunoSEQ multiplex PCR; TCRdb's copy has only in-frame clones and lacks some. Of 150,000 to 200,000 clones listed, roughly 60% are singletons. The sequencing here drew on CD4+ T cells sorted from blood, taken around week 50, from a patient treated with tofacitinib. This clonotype was sampled from a human donor with alopecia areata. This chain links TRBV29-1 with TRBJ2-7, with D possibly being TRBD2 (7 bases). The CDR3 reads CSVGEGGTYYEQYF. CDR3 coding DNA: TGCAGCGTTGGGGAGGGTGGGACATACTACGAGCAGTACTTC.